A selection of T cell receptor beta chains follows, all from one sample in a study of T cells after yellow fever vaccination. Via MiXCR, TCRdb re-called the 5' RACE reads, giving one row per CDR3 protein. The data contain 510,000 or so distinct CDR3 sequences, over 15% of them singletons. The sample in question was PBMCs, obtained 15 days after the yellow fever booster vaccination. The receptor set was obtained from a man aged 25 to 40 who received the YFV17D yellow fever vaccine. The CDR3 runs from the conserved cysteine through the conserved F or W. D genes are given only for firm matches. Only some rows state a clone size, as once, few, many or a class for expanded clones.

CASSGTGTGAEQYF | TGCGCCAGCAGCGGTACCGGGACAGGGGCCGAGCAGTACTTC | TRBV5-1 | medium-sized | TRBJ2-7 | TRBD1
CASSRDGGNSYEQYF | TGTGCCAGCAGCCGGGACGGAGGCAACTCCTACGAGCAGTACTTC | TRBV7-2 | few | TRBJ2-7 | -
CASSYSILSVRGIGTQYF | TGTGCCAGCAGTTACTCGATTCTATCAGTGCGGGGAATCGGTACGCAGTATTTT | TRBV6-5 | - | TRBJ2-3 | -
CASSWPGGEQFF | TGTGCCAGCAGTTGGCCCGGGGGTGAGCAGTTCTTC | TRBV6-5 | - | TRBJ2-1 | -
CASSQDRGDAPFF | TGCGCCAGCAGCCAAGATCGGGGCGATGCACCGTTCTTC | TRBV4-3 | - | TRBJ2-1 | -
CASRSEREGRWETQYF | TGTGCCAGCAGATCCGAGCGGGAGGGCCGTTGGGAGACCCAGTACTTC | TRBV12-3/TRBV12-4 | - | TRBJ2-5 | TRBD2
CASLMVHYEQYF | TGTGCCAGCCTAATGGTGCACTACGAGCAGTACTTC | TRBV12-3/TRBV12-4 | - | TRBJ2-7 | -
CASSRTPAGGFPPLHF | TGTGCCAGCAGTCGTACACCAGCAGGGGGTTTCCCACCCCTCCACTTT | TRBV6-5 | - | TRBJ1-6 | TRBD1
CATSDRTSGSRWDTQYF | TGTGCCACCAGTGACCGGACTAGCGGGTCCAGGTGGGATACGCAGTATTTT | TRBV24-1 | - | TRBJ2-3 | TRBD2
CASSPGTSGKTYEQYF | TGCGCCAGCAGCCCAGGCACTAGCGGGAAGACCTACGAGCAGTACTTC | TRBV5-1 | few | TRBJ2-7 | TRBD2
CSASLSAGRQETQYF | TGCAGTGCTAGTTTGAGTGCCGGACGCCAAGAGACCCAGTACTTC | TRBV20-1 | few | TRBJ2-5 | -
CASSSLAGVADTQYF | TGTGCCAGCAGTTCACTAGCGGGAGTCGCAGATACGCAGTATTTT | TRBV27 | - | TRBJ2-3 | TRBD2
CASSYPREGNRAGEQYF | TGTGCCAGCAGTTACCCGAGAGAGGGGAATAGGGCCGGCGAGCAGTACTTC | TRBV6-5 | few | TRBJ2-7 | -
CASSPPGQRTDTQYF | TGCGCCAGCAGTCCTCCGGGACAGCGCACAGATACGCAGTATTTT | TRBV5-1 | - | TRBJ2-3 | TRBD1
CASRLGLASGIQYF | TGTGCCAGCAGACTCGGACTAGCTTCGGGAATTCAGTACTTC | TRBV12-3/TRBV12-4 | - | TRBJ2-4 | TRBD2
CASSPDRGLSNEQFF | TGTGCCAGCAGTCCAGACAGGGGGCTGAGCAATGAGCAGTTCTTC | TRBV25-1 | - | TRBJ2-1 | TRBD1